These 19 T cell receptor beta chains were all obtained from the same sample, sequenced in a study of blood T cell repertoires in COVID-19. Clones were sequenced by immunoSEQ multiplex PCR, and TCRdb holds only the in-frame ones, with some missing. Counted here are some 430,000 clones, about 90% occurring once; the ten biggest clones make up under 0.7%. Sequencing input: PBMCs or T cells enriched from blood (not recorded which). The receptors were gathered from a man between 18 and 35 years old who had recovered from COVID-19.

The V gene is TRBV19, the J gene TRBJ2-1; 12 nucleotides align to TRBD2. Trimming removed 5 bases from V and 7 bases from J; junction bases left unmatched: 9. CDR3 length: 16 residues. Germline CDR1 is LNHDA and CDR2 is SQIVND (reference sequence). The CDR3 here is CASSVQGLAGGNEQFF. Here the CDR3 DNA reads TGTGCCAGTAGTGTCCAGGGACTAGCGGGCGGGAATGAGCAGTTCTTC.

This clone was seen once. The rearrangement joins TRBV5-1 to TRBJ2-7; D gene uncertain. Trimming removed 2 bases at V and 5 bases at J, with 5 bases between. Germline V gene sequence: CDR1 SGHRS, CDR2 YFSETQ. The CDR3 runs 11 residues. The DNA of the CDR3 is TGCGCCAGCAGCTTCGGTCACGAGCAGTACTTC. The encoded protein is CASSFGHEQYF.

The gene calls are TRBV7-6 and TRBJ1-4; TRBD1 might be the D (6 bases). The germline CDR1 and CDR2 sequences are SGHVS and FNYEAQ. This CDR3 contains 16 residues. V was clipped by 0 bases and J by 8 bases, with 16 bases between them. CDR3 coding DNA: TGTGCCAGCAGCTTAGCGTCGGGGGGCGTCGGCGAAAAACTGTTTTTT. Translated, it gives CASSLASGGVGEKLFF.

The rearrangement joins TRBV6-5 to TRBJ2-2; tentative D call: TRBD1 (6 bases). Trimming stripped 6 bases from V and 4 bases from J, with 12 bases between. The CDR3 has 14 residues. CDR1 is MNHEY and CDR2 is SVGAGI in the germline V gene. DNA for the CDR3: TGTGCCAGCAGGCCTACAGGGACCACCGGGGAGCTGTTTTTT. Translating gives CASRPTGTTGELFF.

This chain uses TRBV30 with TRBJ1-2; a weak D match, TRBD1 (6 bases). V was cut by 4 bases and J by 4 bases, with 10 bases left in between. CDR3 length: 12 amino acids. Germline lookup yields CDR1 GTSNPN and CDR2 SVGIG (reference sequence). DNA for the CDR3: TGTGCCTGGAAGGGGGGGTCCTATGGCTACACCTTC. Translated, it gives CAWKGGSYGYTF.

This chain uses TRBV29-1 with TRBJ2-5; possible D gene TRBD2, 6 bases. Per the germline V gene, CDR1 is SQVTM and CDR2 is ANQGSEA. The CDR3 contains 13 residues. The germline V and J ends were trimmed by 1 base and 4 bases, with 10 bases remaining between them. The CDR3 here is CSVEGRAGETQYF. In nucleotides, the CDR3 is TGCAGCGTTGAAGGGAGGGCAGGAGAGACCCAGTACTTC.

This clone has just one count. V and J are TRBV27 and TRBJ2-1, with a possible D match to TRBD1 (6 bases). CDR3 length: 13 residues. Germline V lookup: CDR1 MNHEY, CDR2 SMNVEV (reference sequence). The V end lost 1 base, the J end lost 8 bases, and 9 bases lay between the germline ends. In DNA form, the CDR3 reads TGTGCCAGCAGTTTATACAGGGACGATGAGCAGTTCTTC. Translated: CASSLYRDDEQFF.

The V gene is TRBV3-1 (or the pseudogene TRBV3-2), the J gene TRBJ1-1; TRBD1 is a possible D gene (5 bases). The germline V gene has CDR1 LGHDT and CDR2 YNNKEL (reference sequence). Trimming removed 1 base at V and 3 bases at J, with 9 bases between. The CDR3 spans 14 residues. The DNA for the CDR3 is TGTGCCAGCAGCCAAGTCTGGGGGGACACTGAAGCTTTCTTT. Translation gives CASSQVWGDTEAFF.

This chain uses TRBV12-5 with TRBJ1-5; TRBD1 agrees at 9 bases. The CDR3 totals 18 residues. J lost 4 bases, V lost 4 bases, and 14 bases had no gene match. Germline V gene lookup returns CDR1 LGHNT and CDR2 FRNRAP. CDR3 nucleotide sequence: TGTGCTAGTGGTTCCCGAATCGGTCGCGACAGGGGGAATCAGCCCCAGCATTTT. It yields the protein CASGSRIGRDRGNQPQHF. The variable domain in full, with the rest retrieved from reference TRBV12-5 and TRBJ1-5, is DARVTQTPRHKVTEMGQEVTMRCQPILGHNTVFWYRQTMMQGLELLAYFRNRAPLDDSGMPKDRFSAEMPDATLATLKIQPSEPRDSAVYFCASGSRIGRDRGNQPQHFGDGTRLSIL.

The chain carries TRBV5-5 and TRBJ1-1; TRBD1 agrees at 7 bases. The CDR3 covers 14 residues. Losses at the gene ends were 1 base for V and 8 bases for J; bases not matched to a gene: 8. The germline V gene has CDR1 SGHKS and CDR2 YYEKEE (reference sequence). The CDR3 DNA is TGTGCCAGCAGCTTGTGGGGACCGGACAGGGAAGCTTTCTTT. Translated, it gives CASSLWGPDREAFF. The complete variable domain, with remaining parts taken from reference TRBV5-5 and TRBJ1-1, reads DAGVTQSPTHLIKTRGQQVTLRCSPISGHKSVSWYQQVLGQGPQFIFQYYEKEERGRGNFPDRFSARQFPNYSSELNVNALLLGDSALYLCASSLWGPDREAFFGQGTRLTVV.

The chain combines TRBV4-1 with TRBJ2-1; D uncertain. Germline V gives CDR1 MGHRA, CDR2 YSYEKL. This CDR3 comprises 16 residues. The germline V and J ends were trimmed by 1 base and 5 bases, with 15 bases remaining between them. The CDR3 sequence is CASSQVVQAGHNEQFF. The CDR3 DNA sequence: TGCGCCAGCAGCCAAGTCGTGCAAGCCGGTCACAATGAGCAGTTCTTC.

The chain employs TRBV9 and TRBJ1-2, with D possibly TRBD1 on 6 matching bases. Germline V gives CDR1 SGDLS, CDR2 YYNGEE. This CDR3 contains 16 residues. V lost 0 bases to trimming and J lost 4 bases, with 16 bases between them. Here the CDR3 DNA reads TGTGCCAGCAGCGTAGAAGCGGGGGCGGGGGCCTATGGCTACACCTTC. Translating gives CASSVEAGAGAYGYTF.

The gene calls are TRBV11-1 and TRBJ1-2; 8 nucleotides agree with TRBD1. The CDR3 has 14 amino acids. With 5 bases clipped from V and 8 bases from J, the junction kept 10 bases outside the gene matches. The V gene's germline CDR1 is SGHAT and CDR2 FQDESV (reference sequence). The DNA for the CDR3 is TGTGCCAGCAGCCTGCACGGAGCAGGGGGCGGCTACACCTTC. Its translation: CASSLHGAGGGYTF.

The J gene is TRBJ1-4, the V gene TRBV6-5; 7 bases agree with TRBD1. The CDR3 is made up of 14 amino acids. Germline V CDR1 and CDR2: MNHEY, SVGAGI. The V segment lost 6 bases and the J segment 4 bases; nucleotides outside the gene matches: 5. The CDR3 nucleotides read TGTGCCAGCAGACGACAGGGTAATAATGAAAAACTGTTTTTT. Encoded protein: CASRRQGNNEKLFF.

The rearrangement links TRBV3-1 (or the pseudogene TRBV3-2) to TRBJ1-1; 7 bases fit TRBD1. CDR3 length equals 12 residues. The V gene's germline CDR1 is LGHDT and CDR2 YNNKEL (reference sequence). With 3 bases clipped from V and 5 bases from J, the junction kept 0 bases outside the gene matches. The CDR3, as DNA: TGTGCCAGCAGCCAGACAGGGACTGAAGCTTTCTTT. This encodes CASSQTGTEAFF.

This sequence joins TRBV5-1 and TRBJ2-5; 10 nucleotides match TRBD1. J was trimmed by 4 bases and V by 5 bases; bases with no gene match: 5. This CDR3 region has 14 residues. The germline V gene encodes CDR1 SGHRS and CDR2 YFSETQ. DNA for the CDR3: TGCGCCAGCAGGAGAGGACAGGGGGGAGAGACCCAGTACTTC. Amino acids: CASRRGQGGETQYF.

This sequence joins TRBV27 and TRBJ1-3; D perhaps matches TRBD1 (5 bases). Per germline, CDR1 MNHEY and CDR2 SMNVEV (reference sequence). The CDR3 is made up of 13 amino acids. Trimming cost V 6 bases and J 2 bases, with 8 bases left between them. CDR3 residues: CASSTGPGNTIYF. The CDR3 nucleotides read TGTGCCAGCAGCACAGGACCTGGAAACACCATATATTTT.

In this sample, this clone turned up a few times. The V gene is TRBV10-2, the J gene TRBJ1-2, with D perhaps matching TRBD1 (5 bases). The CDR3 is 12 residues long. The V and J ends lost 5 bases and 5 bases respectively, with 9 bases between them. CDR1 is WSHSY, CDR2 SAAADI, per germline. The CDR3 is CASSLDSYGYTF. The CDR3 region has the DNA TGCGCCAGCAGTTTAGACAGTTATGGCTACACCTTC.

This clone was counted a single time. The V call is TRBV6-5, the J call TRBJ1-2, with TRBD1 matching 10 bases. The CDR3 runs to 15 residues. The trim removed 2 bases at V and 4 bases at J, leaving 4 bases unmatched. Germline assignment: CDR1 MNHEY and CDR2 SVGAGI. In DNA, the CDR3 is TGTGCCAGCAGTTACAGGACAGGGGGATTCTATGGCTACACCTTC. Translation: CASSYRTGGFYGYTF.